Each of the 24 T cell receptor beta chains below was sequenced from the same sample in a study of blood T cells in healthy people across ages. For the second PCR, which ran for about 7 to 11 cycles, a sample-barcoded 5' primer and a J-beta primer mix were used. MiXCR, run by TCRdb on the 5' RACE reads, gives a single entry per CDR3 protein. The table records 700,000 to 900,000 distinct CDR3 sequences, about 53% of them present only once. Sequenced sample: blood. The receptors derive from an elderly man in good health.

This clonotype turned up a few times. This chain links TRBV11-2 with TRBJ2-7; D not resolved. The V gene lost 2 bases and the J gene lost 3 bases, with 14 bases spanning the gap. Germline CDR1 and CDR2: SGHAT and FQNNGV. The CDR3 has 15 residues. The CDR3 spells CASSLTRALYYEQYF. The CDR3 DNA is TGTGCCAGCAGCTTAACCCGGGCCCTTTACTACGAGCAGTACTTC.

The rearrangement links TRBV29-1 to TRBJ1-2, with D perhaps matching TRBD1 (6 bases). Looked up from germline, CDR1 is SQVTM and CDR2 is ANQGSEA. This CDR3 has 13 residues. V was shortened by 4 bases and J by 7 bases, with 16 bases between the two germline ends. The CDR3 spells CSVVDSGGRGYTF. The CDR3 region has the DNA TGCAGCGTTGTGGACAGCGGGGGTCGTGGCTACACCTTC.

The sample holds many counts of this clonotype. CDR3 protein: CASSFSGTSYEQYF. The CDR3 DNA is TGTGCCAGCAGTTTCTCAGGAACATCCTACGAGCAGTACTTC. The genes are TRBV12-3 or TRBV12-4 and TRBJ2-7; D is unresolved. Trimming cost V 3 bases and J 1 base, with 10 bases left between them. CDR3 length: 14 residues.

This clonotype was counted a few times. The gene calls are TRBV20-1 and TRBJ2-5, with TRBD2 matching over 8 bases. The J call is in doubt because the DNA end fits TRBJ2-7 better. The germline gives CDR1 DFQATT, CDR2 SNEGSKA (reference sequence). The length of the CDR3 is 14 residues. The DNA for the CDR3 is TGCAGTGCTAGGGCACCGGGACTAGGGAACGAGCAGTACTTC. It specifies CSARAPGLGNEQYF.

CDR3 sequence reads: CASSRTALYGYTF. CDR3 DNA: TGTGCCAGCAGTAGGACAGCCCTCTATGGCTACACCTTC. The chain uses TRBV27 and TRBJ1-2; maybe TRBD1 (6 bases). Trimming stripped 5 bases from V and 4 bases from J, with 11 bases between. From germline, CDR1 is MNHEY and CDR2 SMNVEV (reference sequence). This CDR3 has 13 amino acids.

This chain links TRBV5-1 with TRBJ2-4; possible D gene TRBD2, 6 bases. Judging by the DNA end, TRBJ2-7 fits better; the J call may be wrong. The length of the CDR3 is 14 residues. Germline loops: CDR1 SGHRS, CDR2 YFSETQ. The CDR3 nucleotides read TGCGCCAGCAGCGCCCGGGGGATCCGGTACGAGCAGTACTTC. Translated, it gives CASSARGIRYEQYF.

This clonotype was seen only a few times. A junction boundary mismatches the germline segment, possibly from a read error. The CDR3 bases are TGTGCCAGCAGCTCGATGAGAGAGGTCTCCTCCGAGCAGTACTTC. Amino acids: CASSSMREVSSEQYF. This chain links TRBV7-2 with TRBJ2-5, with D hard to call. Matching the DNA end better, TRBJ2-7 makes the J call doubtful. The CDR3 spans 15 residues. CDR1 and CDR2 (germline): SGHTA, FQGNSA.

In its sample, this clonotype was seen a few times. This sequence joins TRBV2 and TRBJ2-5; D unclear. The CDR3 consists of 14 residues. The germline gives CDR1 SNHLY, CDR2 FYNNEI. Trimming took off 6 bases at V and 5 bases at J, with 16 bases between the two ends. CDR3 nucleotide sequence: TGTGCCAGCAGGAAGGGCCCTATCGGGGAGACCCAGTACTTC. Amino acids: CASRKGPIGETQYF. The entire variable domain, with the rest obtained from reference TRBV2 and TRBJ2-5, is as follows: EPEVTQTPSHQVTQMGQEVILRCVPISNHLYFYWYRQILGQKVEFLVSFYNNEISEKSEIFDDQFSVERPDGSNFTLKIRSTKLEDSAMYFCASRKGPIGETQYFGPGTRLLVL.

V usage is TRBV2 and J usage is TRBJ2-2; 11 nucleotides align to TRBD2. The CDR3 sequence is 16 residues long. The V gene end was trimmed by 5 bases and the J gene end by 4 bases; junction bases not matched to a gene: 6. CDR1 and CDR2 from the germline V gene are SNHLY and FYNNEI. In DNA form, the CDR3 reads TGTGCCAGCAGTCAGACTAGCGGGACGGGCACCGGGGAGCTGTTTTTT. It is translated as CASSQTSGTGTGELFF.

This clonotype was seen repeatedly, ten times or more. CDR3 sequence reads: CASSHPGPSPYEQYF. The CDR3, as DNA: TGTGCCAGCAGCCATCCCGGACCTTCCCCCTACGAGCAGTACTTC. The gene calls are TRBV4-2 and TRBJ2-7; D is unclear. The CDR3 contains 15 residues. Trimming removed 3 bases at V and 2 bases at J, with 14 bases between. Germline V lookup: CDR1 LGHNA, CDR2 YNFKEQ.

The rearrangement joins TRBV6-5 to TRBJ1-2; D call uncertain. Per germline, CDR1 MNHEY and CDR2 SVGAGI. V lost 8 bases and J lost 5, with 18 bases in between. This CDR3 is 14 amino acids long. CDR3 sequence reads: CASRSHENPYGYTF. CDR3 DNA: TGTGCCAGCCGGTCGCACGAGAACCCATATGGCTACACCTTC.

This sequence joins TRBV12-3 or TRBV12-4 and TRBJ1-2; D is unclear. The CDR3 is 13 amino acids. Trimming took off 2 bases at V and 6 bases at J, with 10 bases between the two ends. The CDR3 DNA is TGTGCCAGCAGTTTATTAGGGAGTCATGGCTACACCTTC. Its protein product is CASSLLGSHGYTF.

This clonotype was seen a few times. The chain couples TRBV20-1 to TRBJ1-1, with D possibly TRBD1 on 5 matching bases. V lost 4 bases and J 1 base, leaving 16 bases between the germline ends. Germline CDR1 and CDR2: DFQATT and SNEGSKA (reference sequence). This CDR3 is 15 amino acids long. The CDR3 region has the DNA TGCAGTGCTATATCCTCGGCGCAGGGGAACACTGAAGCTTTCTTT. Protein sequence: CSAISSAQGNTEAFF.

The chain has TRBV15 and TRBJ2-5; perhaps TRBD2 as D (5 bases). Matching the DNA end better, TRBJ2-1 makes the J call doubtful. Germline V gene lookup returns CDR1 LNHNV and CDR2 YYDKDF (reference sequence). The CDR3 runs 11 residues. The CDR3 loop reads CATSSWETQFF. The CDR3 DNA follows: TGTGCCACCAGCAGTTGGGAGACCCAGTTCTTC.

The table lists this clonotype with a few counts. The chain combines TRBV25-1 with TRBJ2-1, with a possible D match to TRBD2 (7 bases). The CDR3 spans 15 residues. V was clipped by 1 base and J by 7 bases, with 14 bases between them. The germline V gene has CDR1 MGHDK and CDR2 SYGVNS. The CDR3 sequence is CASSEWGGAGNEQFF. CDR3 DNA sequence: TGTGCCAGCAGTGAATGGGGGGGCGCGGGAAATGAGCAGTTCTTC.

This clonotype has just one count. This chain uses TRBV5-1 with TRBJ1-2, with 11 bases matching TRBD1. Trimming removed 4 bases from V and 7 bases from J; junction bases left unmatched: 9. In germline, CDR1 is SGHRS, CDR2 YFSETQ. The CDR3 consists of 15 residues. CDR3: CASSEGTGGVRGYTF. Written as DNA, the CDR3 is TGCGCCAGCAGCGAGGGGACAGGGGGTGTCCGTGGCTACACCTTC.

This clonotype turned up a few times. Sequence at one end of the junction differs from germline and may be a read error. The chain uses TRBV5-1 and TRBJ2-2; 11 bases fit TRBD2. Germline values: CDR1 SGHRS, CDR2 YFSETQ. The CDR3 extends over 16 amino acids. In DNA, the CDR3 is TGCGCCAGCAGCGCCCTAGCGGGAGGTCCATCCGGAGAGCTGTTTTTT. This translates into CASSALAGGPSGELFF.

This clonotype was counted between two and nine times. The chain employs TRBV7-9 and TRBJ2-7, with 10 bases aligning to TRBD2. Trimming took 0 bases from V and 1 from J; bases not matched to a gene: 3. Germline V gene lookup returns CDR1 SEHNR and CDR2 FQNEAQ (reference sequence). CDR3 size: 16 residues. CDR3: CASSLAGSGRSYEQYF. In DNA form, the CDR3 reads TGTGCCAGCAGCTTAGCGGGTAGCGGGAGGTCCTACGAGCAGTACTTC.

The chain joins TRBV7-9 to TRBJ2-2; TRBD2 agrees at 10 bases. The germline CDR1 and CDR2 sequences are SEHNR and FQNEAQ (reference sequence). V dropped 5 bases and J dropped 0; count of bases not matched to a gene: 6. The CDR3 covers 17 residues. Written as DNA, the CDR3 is TGTGCCAGCAGCAAGAGGACTAGCGGCTCGAACACCGGGGAGCTGTTTTTT. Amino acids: CASSKRTSGSNTGELFF.

CDR3 in amino acids: CSAWDSQETQYF. CDR3 coding DNA: TGCAGCGCCTGGGACAGTCAAGAGACCCAGTACTTC. The J gene is TRBJ2-5, the V gene TRBV29-1, with TRBD1 matching over 7 bases. This CDR3 region has 12 residues. Unmatched junction bases numbered 4, after V lost 7 bases and J lost 2 bases. The V gene's germline CDR1 is SQVTM and CDR2 ANQGSEA.

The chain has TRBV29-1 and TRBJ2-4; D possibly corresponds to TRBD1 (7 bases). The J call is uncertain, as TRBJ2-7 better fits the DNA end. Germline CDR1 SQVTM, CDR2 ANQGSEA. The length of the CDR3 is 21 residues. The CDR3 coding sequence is TGCAGCGTTCTTTCTACAGGGGTTACGGGGGCTCGAGATCCCGTGACGGGCGAGCAGTACTTC. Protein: CSVLSTGVTGARDPVTGEQYF.

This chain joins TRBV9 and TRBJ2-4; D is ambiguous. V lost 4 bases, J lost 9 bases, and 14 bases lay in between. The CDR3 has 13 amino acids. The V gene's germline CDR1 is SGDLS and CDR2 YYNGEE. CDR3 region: CASSTFGLGIQYF. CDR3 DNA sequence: TGTGCCAGCAGCACGTTCGGGTTAGGCATTCAGTACTTC.

The CDR3 region is CSAMTSGITYNEQFF. The DNA of the CDR3 is TGCAGCGCCATGACTAGCGGGATCACGTACAATGAGCAGTTCTTC. The chain joins TRBV29-1 to TRBJ2-1; 11 bases line up with TRBD2. Germline lookup yields CDR1 SQVTM and CDR2 ANQGSEA. V shed 7 bases, J shed 4 bases, and the junction held 9 bases outside the gene matches. This CDR3 spans 15 amino acids.

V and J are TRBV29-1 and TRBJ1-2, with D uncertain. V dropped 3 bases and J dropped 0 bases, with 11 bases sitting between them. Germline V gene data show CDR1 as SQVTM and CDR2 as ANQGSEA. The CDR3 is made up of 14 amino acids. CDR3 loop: CSVDLPGANYGYTF. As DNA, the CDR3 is TGCAGCGTTGATTTGCCAGGAGCTAACTATGGCTACACCTTC.